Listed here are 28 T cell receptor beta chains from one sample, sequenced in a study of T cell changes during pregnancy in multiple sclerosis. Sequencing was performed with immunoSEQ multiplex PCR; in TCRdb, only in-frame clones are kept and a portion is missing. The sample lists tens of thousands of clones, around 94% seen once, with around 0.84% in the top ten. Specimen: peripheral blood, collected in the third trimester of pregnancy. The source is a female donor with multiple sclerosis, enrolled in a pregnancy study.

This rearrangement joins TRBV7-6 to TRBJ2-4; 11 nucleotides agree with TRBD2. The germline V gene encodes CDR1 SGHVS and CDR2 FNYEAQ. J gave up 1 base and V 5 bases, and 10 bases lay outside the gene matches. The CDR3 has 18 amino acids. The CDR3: CASSAGLAAGRAKNIQYF. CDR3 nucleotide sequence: TGTGCCAGCAGCGCGGGACTAGCGGCCGGCCGGGCCAAAAACATTCAGTACTTC.

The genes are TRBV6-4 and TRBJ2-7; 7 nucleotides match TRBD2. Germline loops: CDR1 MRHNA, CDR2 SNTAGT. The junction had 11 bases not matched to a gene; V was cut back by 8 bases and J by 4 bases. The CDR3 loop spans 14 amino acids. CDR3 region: CASSEGEGPYEQYF. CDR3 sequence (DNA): TGTGCCAGCTCTGAAGGGGAGGGCCCTTACGAGCAGTACTTC.

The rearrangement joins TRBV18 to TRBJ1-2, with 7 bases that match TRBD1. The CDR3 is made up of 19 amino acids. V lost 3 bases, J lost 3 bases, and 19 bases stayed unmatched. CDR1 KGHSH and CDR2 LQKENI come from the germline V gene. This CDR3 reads CASSPFYDPGQSADYGYTF. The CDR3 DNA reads TGTGCCAGCTCACCCTTTTACGATCCGGGACAGTCCGCAGACTATGGCTACACCTTC.

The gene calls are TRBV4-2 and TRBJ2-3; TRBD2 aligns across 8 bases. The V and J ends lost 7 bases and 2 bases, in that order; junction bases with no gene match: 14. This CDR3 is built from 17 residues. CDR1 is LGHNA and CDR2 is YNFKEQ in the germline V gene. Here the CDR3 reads CASTSRVAGGLTDTQYF. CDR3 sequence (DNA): TGTGCCAGCACCTCCAGAGTGGCGGGAGGACTCACAGATACGCAGTATTTT.

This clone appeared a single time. CDR3 region: CASSTTPGTGNRNTIYF. The CDR3 DNA reads TGTGCCAGCAGTACTACCCCCGGGACAGGGAATCGAAACACCATATATTTT. V gene TRBV9 combines with J gene TRBJ1-3; TRBD1 agrees at 9 bases. CDR1 and CDR2 (germline): SGDLS, YYNGEE. The CDR3 has 17 amino acids. V gave up 5 bases and J gave up 5 bases; unmatched junction bases: 14.

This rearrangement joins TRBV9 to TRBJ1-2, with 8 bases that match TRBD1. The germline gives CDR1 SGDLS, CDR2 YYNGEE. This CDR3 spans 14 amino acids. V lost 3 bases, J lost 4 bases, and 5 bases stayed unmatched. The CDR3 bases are TGTGCCAGCAGCGGATGGGACAGGTCCTATGGCTACACCTTC. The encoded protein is CASSGWDRSYGYTF.

The CDR3 is CASSWTSGGIYNEQFF. CDR3 coding DNA: TGTGCCAGTAGTTGGACTAGCGGGGGGATCTACAATGAGCAGTTCTTC. The chain employs TRBV19 and TRBJ2-1; 14 nucleotides match TRBD2. The CDR3 extends over 16 amino acids. V was pared by 5 bases and J by 3 bases, with 3 bases of the junction left unmatched. The germline V gene has CDR1 LNHDA and CDR2 SQIVND (reference sequence).

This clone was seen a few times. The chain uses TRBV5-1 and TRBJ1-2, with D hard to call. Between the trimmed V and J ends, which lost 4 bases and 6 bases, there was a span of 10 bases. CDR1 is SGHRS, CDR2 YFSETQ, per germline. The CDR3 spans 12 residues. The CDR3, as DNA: TGCGCCAGCAGCCCGCCTGACAATGGCTACACCTTC. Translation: CASSPPDNGYTF.

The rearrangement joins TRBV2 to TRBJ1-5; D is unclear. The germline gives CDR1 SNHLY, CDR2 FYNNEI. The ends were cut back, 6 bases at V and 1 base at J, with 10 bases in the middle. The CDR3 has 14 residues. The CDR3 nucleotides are TGTGCCAGCAGCGCGCGCCCCAGCAATCAGCCCCAGCATTTT. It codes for CASSARPSNQPQHF.

The CDR3 coding sequence is TGTGCCAGCAGTGGTACAGGGTGGGCCAAAAACATTCAGTACTTC. Amino acids: CASSGTGWAKNIQYF. The V gene is TRBV6-1, the J gene TRBJ2-4; weak D call: TRBD1 (6 bases). V lost 4 bases, J lost 1 base, and 11 bases lay in between. CDR1 is MNHNS and CDR2 is SASEGT in the germline V gene. The CDR3 sequence is 15 residues long.

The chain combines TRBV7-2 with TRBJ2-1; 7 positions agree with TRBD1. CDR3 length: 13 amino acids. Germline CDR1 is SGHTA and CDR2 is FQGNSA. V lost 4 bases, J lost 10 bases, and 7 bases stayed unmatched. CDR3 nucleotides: TGTGCCAGCAGCTACCCCGACAGGGTCGAGCAGTTCTTC. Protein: CASSYPDRVEQFF. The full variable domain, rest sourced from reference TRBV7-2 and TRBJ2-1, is GAGVSQSPSNKVTEKGKDVELRCDPISGHTALYWYRQSLGQGLEFLIYFQGNSAPDKSGLPSDRFSAERTGGSVSTLTIQRTQQEDSAVYLCASSYPDRVEQFFGPGTRLTVL.

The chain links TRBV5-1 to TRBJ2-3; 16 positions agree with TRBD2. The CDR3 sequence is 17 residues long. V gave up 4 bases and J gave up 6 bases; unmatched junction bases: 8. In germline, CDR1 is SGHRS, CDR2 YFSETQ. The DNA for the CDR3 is TGCGCCAGCAGCAGGGGGACTAGCGGGAGGGCCATGGATACGCAGTATTTT. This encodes CASSRGTSGRAMDTQYF.

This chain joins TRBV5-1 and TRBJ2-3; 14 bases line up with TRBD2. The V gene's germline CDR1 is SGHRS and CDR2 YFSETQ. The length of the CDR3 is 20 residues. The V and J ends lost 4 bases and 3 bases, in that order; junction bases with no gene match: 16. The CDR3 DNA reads TGCGCCAGCAGCCCCGAAGGCCCGGGACTAGCGGGAGTAGGTACAGATACGCAGTATTTT. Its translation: CASSPEGPGLAGVGTDTQYF. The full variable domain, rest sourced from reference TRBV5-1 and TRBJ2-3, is KAGVTQTPRYLIKTRGQQVTLSCSPISGHRSVSWYQQTPGQGLQFLFEYFSETQRNKGNFPGRFSGRQFSNSRSEMNVSTLELGDSALYLCASSPEGPGLAGVGTDTQYFGPGTRLTVL.

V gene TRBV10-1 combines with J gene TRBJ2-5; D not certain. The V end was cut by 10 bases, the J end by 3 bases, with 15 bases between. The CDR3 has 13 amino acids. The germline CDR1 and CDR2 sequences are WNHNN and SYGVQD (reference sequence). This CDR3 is CATPTGRKETQYF. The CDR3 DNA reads TGCGCCACCCCGACGGGTCGTAAAGAGACCCAGTACTTC.

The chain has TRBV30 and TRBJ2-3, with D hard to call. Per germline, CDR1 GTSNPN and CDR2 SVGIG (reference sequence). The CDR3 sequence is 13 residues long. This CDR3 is CAFSQPNTDTQYF. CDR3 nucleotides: TGTGCTTTTTCACAGCCGAACACAGATACGCAGTATTTT.

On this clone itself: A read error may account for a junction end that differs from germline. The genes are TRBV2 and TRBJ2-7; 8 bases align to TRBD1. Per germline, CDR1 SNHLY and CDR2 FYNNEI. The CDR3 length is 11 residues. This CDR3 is CASSLDRVGDF. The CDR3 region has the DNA TGTGCCAGCAGTCTGGACAGGGTGGGGGACTTC.

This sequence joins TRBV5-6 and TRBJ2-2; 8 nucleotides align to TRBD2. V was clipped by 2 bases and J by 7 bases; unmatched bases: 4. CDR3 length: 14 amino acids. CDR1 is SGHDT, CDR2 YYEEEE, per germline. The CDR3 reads CASSFSGGVGELFF. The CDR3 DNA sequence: TGTGCCAGCAGCTTTTCGGGAGGGGTCGGGGAGCTGTTTTTT. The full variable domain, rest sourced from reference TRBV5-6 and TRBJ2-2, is DAGVTQSPTHLIKTRGQQVTLRCSPKSGHDTVSWYQQALGQGPQFIFQYYEEEERQRGNFPDRFSGHQFPNYSSELNVNALLLGDSALYLCASSFSGGVGELFFGEGSRLTVL.

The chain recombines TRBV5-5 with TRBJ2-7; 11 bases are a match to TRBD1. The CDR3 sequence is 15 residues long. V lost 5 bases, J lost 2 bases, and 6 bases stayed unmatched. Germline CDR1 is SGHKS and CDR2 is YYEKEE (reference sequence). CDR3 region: CASRSPGQGAYEQYF. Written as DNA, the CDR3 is TGTGCCAGCAGGTCCCCGGGACAGGGGGCCTACGAGCAGTACTTC.

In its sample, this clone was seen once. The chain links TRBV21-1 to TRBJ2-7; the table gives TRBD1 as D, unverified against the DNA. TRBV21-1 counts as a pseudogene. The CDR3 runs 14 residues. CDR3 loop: CASNWTGDSYEQYF. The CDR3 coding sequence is TGTGCCAGCAACTGGACAGGGGACTCCTACGAGCAGTACTTC.

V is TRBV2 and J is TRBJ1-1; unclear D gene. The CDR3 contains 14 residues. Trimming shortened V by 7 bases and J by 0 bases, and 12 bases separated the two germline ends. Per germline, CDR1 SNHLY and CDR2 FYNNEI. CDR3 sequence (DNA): TGTGCCAGCATAAAGACGGAGATGAACACTGAAGCTTTCTTT. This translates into CASIKTEMNTEAFF.

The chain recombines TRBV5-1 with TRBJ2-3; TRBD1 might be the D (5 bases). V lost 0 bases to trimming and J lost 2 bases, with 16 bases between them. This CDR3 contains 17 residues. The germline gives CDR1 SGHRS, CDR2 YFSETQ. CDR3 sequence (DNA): TGCGCCAGCAGCTTGGGTGACACCCTAGGGGCCACAGATACGCAGTATTTT. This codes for CASSLGDTLGATDTQYF.

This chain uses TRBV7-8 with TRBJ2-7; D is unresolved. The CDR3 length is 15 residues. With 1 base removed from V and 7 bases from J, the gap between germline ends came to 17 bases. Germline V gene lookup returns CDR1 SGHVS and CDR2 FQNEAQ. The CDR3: CASSLGAPYGGEQYF. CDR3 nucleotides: TGTGCCAGCAGCTTAGGGGCCCCTTACGGTGGGGAGCAGTACTTC.

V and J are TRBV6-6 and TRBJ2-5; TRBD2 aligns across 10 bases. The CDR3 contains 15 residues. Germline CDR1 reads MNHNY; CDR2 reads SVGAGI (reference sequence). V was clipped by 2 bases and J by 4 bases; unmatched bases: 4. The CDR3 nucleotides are TGTGCCAGCAGTTACAGCGGGAGGGCCGGAGAGACCCAGTACTTC. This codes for CASSYSGRAGETQYF.

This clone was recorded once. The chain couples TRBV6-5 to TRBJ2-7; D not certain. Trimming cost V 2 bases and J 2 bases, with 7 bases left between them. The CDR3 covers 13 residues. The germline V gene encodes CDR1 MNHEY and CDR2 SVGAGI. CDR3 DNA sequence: TGTGCCAGCAGTTACGGGCAGACCTACGAGCAGTACTTC. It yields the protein CASSYGQTYEQYF.

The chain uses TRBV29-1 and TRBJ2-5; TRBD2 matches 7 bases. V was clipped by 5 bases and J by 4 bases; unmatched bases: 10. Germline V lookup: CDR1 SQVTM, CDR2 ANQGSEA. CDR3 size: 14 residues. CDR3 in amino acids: CSVIATGGGETQYF. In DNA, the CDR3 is TGCAGCGTTATTGCAACGGGAGGCGGAGAGACCCAGTACTTC.

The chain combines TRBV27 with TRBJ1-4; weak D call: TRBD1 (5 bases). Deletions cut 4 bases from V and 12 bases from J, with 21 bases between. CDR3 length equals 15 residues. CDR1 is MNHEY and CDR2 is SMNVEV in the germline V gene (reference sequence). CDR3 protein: CASSSPRRGGKELFF. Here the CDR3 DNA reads TGTGCCAGCAGTTCCCCCAGGAGGGGCGGGAAGGAACTGTTTTTT.

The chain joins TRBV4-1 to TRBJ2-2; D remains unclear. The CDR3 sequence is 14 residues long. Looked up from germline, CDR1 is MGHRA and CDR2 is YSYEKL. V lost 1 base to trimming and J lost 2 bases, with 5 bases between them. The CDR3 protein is CASSQGPNTGELFF. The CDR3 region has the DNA TGCGCCAGCAGCCAAGGTCCTAACACCGGGGAGCTGTTTTTT.

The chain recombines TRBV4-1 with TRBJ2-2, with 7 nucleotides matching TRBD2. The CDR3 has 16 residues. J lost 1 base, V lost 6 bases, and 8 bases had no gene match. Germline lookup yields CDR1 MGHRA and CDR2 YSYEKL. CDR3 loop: CASRNRASGNTGELFF. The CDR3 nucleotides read TGCGCCAGCAGAAATAGGGCTAGCGGGAACACCGGGGAGCTGTTTTTT.